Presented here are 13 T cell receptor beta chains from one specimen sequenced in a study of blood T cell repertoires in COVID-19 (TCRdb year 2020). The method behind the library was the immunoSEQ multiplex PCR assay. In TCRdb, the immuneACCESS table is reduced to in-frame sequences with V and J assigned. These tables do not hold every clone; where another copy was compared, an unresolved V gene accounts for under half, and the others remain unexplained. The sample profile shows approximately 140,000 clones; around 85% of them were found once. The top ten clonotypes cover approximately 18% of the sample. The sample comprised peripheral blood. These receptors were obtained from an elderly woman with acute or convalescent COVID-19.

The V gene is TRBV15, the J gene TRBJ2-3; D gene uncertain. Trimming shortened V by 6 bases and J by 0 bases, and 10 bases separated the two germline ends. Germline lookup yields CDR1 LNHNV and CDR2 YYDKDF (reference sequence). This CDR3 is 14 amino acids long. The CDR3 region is CATSPRTSTDTQYF. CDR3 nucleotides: TGTGCCACCAGTCCACGAACTAGCACAGATACGCAGTATTTT.

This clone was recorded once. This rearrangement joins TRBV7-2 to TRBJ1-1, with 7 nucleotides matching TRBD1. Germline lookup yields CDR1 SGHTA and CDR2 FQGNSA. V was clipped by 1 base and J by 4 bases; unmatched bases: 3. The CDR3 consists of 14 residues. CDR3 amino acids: CASSLGDSTTEAFF. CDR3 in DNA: TGTGCCAGCAGCTTAGGGGACAGCACCACTGAAGCTTTCTTT. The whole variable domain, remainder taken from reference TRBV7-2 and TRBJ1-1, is GAGVSQSPSNKVTEKGKDVELRCDPISGHTALYWYRQSLGQGLEFLIYFQGNSAPDKSGLPSDRFSAERTGGSVSTLTIQRTQQEDSAVYLCASSLGDSTTEAFFGQGTRLTVV.

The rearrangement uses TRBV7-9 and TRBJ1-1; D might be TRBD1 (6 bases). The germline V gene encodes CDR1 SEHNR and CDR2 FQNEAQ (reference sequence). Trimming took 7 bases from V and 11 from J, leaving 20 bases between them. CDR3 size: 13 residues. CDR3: CASKMNRVEMAFF. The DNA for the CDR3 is TGTGCCAGCAAGATGAACAGGGTCGAAATGGCTTTCTTT.

The CDR3 region has the DNA TGTGCCAGCAGCTTAGGCCTCGGGAACACTGAAGCTTTCTTT. This translates into CASSLGLGNTEAFF. The chain uses TRBV13 and TRBJ1-1; D gene unclear. Between the trimmed V and J ends, which lost 0 bases and 1 base, there was a span of 6 bases. This CDR3 is built from 14 residues. Germline assignment: CDR1 PRHDT and CDR2 FYEKMQ (reference sequence).

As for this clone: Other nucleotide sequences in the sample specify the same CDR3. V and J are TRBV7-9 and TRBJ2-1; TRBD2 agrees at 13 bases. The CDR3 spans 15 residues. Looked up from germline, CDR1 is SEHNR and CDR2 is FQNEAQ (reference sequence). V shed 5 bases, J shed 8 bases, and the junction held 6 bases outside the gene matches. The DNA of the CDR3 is TGTGCCAGCAGCCCGGGGACTAGCGGGACTGATGAGCAGTTCTTC. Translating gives CASSPGTSGTDEQFF. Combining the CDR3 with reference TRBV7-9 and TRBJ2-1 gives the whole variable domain DTGVSQNPRHKITKRGQNVTFRCDPISEHNRLYWYRQTLGQGPEFLTYFQNEAQLEKSRLLSDRFSAERPKGSFSTLEIQRTEQGDSAMYLCASSPGTSGTDEQFFGPGTRLTVL.

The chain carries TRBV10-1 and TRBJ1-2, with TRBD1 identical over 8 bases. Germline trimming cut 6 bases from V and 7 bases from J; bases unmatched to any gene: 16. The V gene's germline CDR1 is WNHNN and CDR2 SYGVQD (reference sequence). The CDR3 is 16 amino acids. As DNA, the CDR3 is TGCGCCAGCAGAGATACTCCCCGGGACAGGCCGGCTGGCTACACCTTC. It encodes CASRDTPRDRPAGYTF.

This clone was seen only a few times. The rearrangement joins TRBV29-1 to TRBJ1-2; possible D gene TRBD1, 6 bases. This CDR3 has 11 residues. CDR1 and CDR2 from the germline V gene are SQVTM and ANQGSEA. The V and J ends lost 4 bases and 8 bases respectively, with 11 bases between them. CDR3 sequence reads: CSVVRGQGYTF. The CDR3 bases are TGCAGCGTTGTCAGGGGCCAAGGCTACACCTTC.

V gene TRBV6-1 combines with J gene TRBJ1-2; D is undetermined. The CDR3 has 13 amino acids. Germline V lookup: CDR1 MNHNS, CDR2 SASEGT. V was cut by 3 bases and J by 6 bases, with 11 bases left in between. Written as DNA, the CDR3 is TGTGCCAGCAGTGACAGTTTACGGGATGGCTACACCTTC. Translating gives CASSDSLRDGYTF.

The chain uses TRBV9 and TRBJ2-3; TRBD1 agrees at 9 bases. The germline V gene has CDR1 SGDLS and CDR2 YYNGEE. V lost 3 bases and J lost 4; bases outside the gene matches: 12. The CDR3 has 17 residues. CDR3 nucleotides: TGTGCCAGCAGCGCGTACAGGGGGCGCATTGAGGCAGATACGCAGTATTTT. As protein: CASSAYRGRIEADTQYF.

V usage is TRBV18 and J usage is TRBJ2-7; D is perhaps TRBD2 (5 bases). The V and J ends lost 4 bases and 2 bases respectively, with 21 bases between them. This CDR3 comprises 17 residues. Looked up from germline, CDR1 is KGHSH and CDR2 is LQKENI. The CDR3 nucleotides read TGTGCCAGCTCACGTGACGGGGTAGAGCGGAACCCCTACGAGCAGTACTTC. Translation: CASSRDGVERNPYEQYF.

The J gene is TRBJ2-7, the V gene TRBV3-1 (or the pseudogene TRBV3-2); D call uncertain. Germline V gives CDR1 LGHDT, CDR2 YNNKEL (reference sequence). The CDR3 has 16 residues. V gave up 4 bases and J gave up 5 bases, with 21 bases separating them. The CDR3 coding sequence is TGTGCCAGCAGCCCGAGACAAACCCAACCGTCTCACGAGCAGTACTTC. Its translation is CASSPRQTQPSHEQYF.

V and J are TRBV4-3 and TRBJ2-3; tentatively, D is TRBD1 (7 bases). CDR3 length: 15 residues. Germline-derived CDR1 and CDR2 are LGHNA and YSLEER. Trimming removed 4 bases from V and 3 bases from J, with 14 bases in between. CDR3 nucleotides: TGCGCCAGCAGCCCCCGCCCAGGGGGGACAGATACGCAGTATTTT. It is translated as CASSPRPGGTDTQYF.

CDR3 residues: CASSIGTSYEQYF. The CDR3, as DNA: TGTGCCAGCAGTATCGGGACAAGCTACGAGCAGTACTTC. The J gene is TRBJ2-7, the V gene TRBV27, with D possibly being TRBD1 (6 bases). The V end was cut by 5 bases, the J end by 3 bases, with 11 bases between. The CDR3 has 13 amino acids. CDR1 is MNHEY and CDR2 is SMNVEV in the germline V gene (reference sequence).